The 17 T cell receptor beta chains in this list originate from one sample, sequenced in a study of blood T cell repertoires in COVID-19 (dated by TCRdb to about 2020). Library creation used the immunoSEQ multiplex PCR assay. As stored in TCRdb, this immuneACCESS dataset retains in-frame rearrangements with V and J assigned. A fraction of the clones does not appear; measured against another copy, unresolved V genes explain less than half of the discrepancy, and the remainder lacks a known reason. The sample contains around 330,000 clones, 89% of them found a single time. The ten most abundant clones make up around 4.8% of the sample. Source material: PBMCs or T cells enriched from blood (not recorded which). These receptors all stem from a man aged 55 to 70 who had recovered from COVID-19.

The V call is TRBV3-1 (or the pseudogene TRBV3-2), the J call TRBJ1-5; 10 bases are a match to TRBD1. The CDR3 extends over 14 amino acids. The ends lost 1 base at V and 7 bases at J; junction bases unmatched: 1. The germline CDR1 and CDR2 sequences are LGHDT and YNNKEL (reference sequence). CDR3 sequence (DNA): TGTGCCAGCAGCCAAGGGGACAGGGGCCAGCCCCAGCATTTT. It encodes CASSQGDRGQPQHF.

J is TRBJ2-1 and V is TRBV5-5, with D perhaps matching TRBD2 (6 bases). The CDR3 totals 16 residues. The V gene's germline CDR1 is SGHKS and CDR2 YYEKEE (reference sequence). The V end was cut by 0 bases, the J end by 0 bases, with 10 bases between. In DNA, the CDR3 is TGTGCCAGCAGCTTGGCCGGCGGGATCTCCTACAATGAGCAGTTCTTC. This sequence encodes CASSLAGGISYNEQFF.

The chain joins TRBV12-5 to TRBJ2-7; TRBD2 aligns across 12 bases. Germline-derived CDR1 and CDR2 are LGHNT and FRNRAP. With V trimmed by 2 bases and J by 2 bases, 10 bases remained unmatched. The CDR3 is 18 amino acids. The CDR3 protein is CASGLFSSGRAVPYEQYF. The CDR3 region has the DNA TGTGCTAGTGGTTTGTTTTCTAGCGGGAGGGCCGTGCCCTACGAGCAGTACTTC. Looking up the rest from reference TRBV12-5 and TRBJ2-7 gives the full variable domain: DARVTQTPRHKVTEMGQEVTMRCQPILGHNTVFWYRQTMMQGLELLAYFRNRAPLDDSGMPKDRFSAEMPDATLATLKIQPSEPRDSAVYFCASGLFSSGRAVPYEQYFGPGTRLTVT.

The J gene is TRBJ1-3, the V gene TRBV7-9; unclear D gene. V lost 5 bases, J lost 4 bases, and 12 bases lay in between. In germline, CDR1 is SEHNR, CDR2 FQNEAQ (reference sequence). This CDR3 has 14 residues. CDR3 sequence reads: CASSPNALGNTIYF. Written as DNA, the CDR3 is TGTGCCAGCAGCCCTAACGCCTTAGGAAACACCATATATTTT.

The chain combines TRBV28 with TRBJ1-2; D perhaps matches TRBD1 (6 bases). The V gene lost 6 bases and the J gene lost 5 bases, with 16 bases spanning the gap. The CDR3 consists of 14 residues. Germline V CDR1 and CDR2: MDHEN, SYDVKM. The CDR3 spells CASRTQGGRYGYTF. The CDR3, as DNA: TGTGCCAGCAGGACACAGGGCGGTAGATATGGCTACACCTTC.

The gene calls are TRBV9 and TRBJ2-3; D is possibly TRBD2 (5 bases). The germline V gene has CDR1 SGDLS and CDR2 YYNGEE. The CDR3 has 14 amino acids. Trimming removed 0 bases at V and 5 bases at J, with 10 bases between. The CDR3 nucleotides are TGTGCCAGCAGCGTAGTATGGGGAGAAGATACGCAGTATTTT. Translating it yields CASSVVWGEDTQYF.

The rearrangement joins TRBV4-2 to TRBJ2-7, with 7 bases fitting TRBD1. V lost 8 bases, J lost 3 bases, and 10 bases stayed unmatched. The length of the CDR3 is 14 residues. Germline CDR1 reads LGHNA; CDR2 reads YNFKEQ. CDR3 DNA: TGTGCCAGCTCACGAGACAGGGCTCGCTACGAGCAGTACTTC. Its translation: CASSRDRARYEQYF.

This clone was detected a few times. This chain joins TRBV5-1 and TRBJ1-5; 9 bases match TRBD1. V was clipped by 0 bases and J by 5 bases; unmatched bases: 0. The CDR3 contains 14 residues. CDR1 and CDR2 from the germline V gene are SGHRS and YFSETQ. Written as DNA, the CDR3 is TGCGCCAGCAGCTTGGGGACAGGGGATCAGCCCCAGCATTTT. Its translation is CASSLGTGDQPQHF.

V usage is TRBV6-2 or TRBV6-3 and J usage is TRBJ1-5; D is undetermined. Trimming left V 2 bases short and J 3 bases short, with 8 bases between. The CDR3 sequence is 14 residues long. CDR1 is MNHEY and CDR2 is SVGEGT in the germline V gene. The CDR3 sequence: CASSYRGPNQPQHF. DNA for the CDR3: TGTGCCAGCAGTTACCGGGGTCCCAATCAGCCCCAGCATTTT.

The rearrangement links TRBV5-6 to TRBJ2-1; TRBD2 matches 7 bases. The CDR3 has 17 amino acids. With 0 bases clipped from V and 4 bases from J, the junction kept 10 bases outside the gene matches. Germline CDR1 SGHDT, CDR2 YYEEEE. CDR3 DNA: TGTGCCAGCAGCTTGGCGGGTGGGCTAGCGGAATACAATGAGCAGTTCTTC. It yields the protein CASSLAGGLAEYNEQFF.

The J gene is TRBJ2-3, the V gene TRBV4-3; the match to TRBD2 covers 9 bases. V shed 1 base and J 2 bases; nucleotides not matched to a gene: 1. This CDR3 has 15 residues. Germline lookup yields CDR1 LGHNA and CDR2 YSLEER. The CDR3 sequence is CASSQGTSATDTQYF. DNA for the CDR3: TGCGCCAGCAGCCAAGGGACTAGCGCCACAGATACGCAGTATTTT.

The rearrangement uses TRBV5-6 and TRBJ1-5; a possible D gene is TRBD1 (5 bases). Trimming left V 2 bases short and J 1 base short, with 10 bases between. The CDR3 loop spans 15 amino acids. Germline-derived CDR1 and CDR2 are SGHDT and YYEEEE. Written as DNA, the CDR3 is TGTGCCAGCAGCTTTTGGGACTTCAGCAATCAGCCCCAGCATTTT. It codes for CASSFWDFSNQPQHF.

This chain connects TRBV20-1 to TRBJ1-1; D gene unclear. CDR1 is DFQATT, CDR2 SNEGSKA, per germline (reference sequence). This CDR3 contains 11 residues. The CDR3 loop is CSYEANTEAFF. The CDR3 region has the DNA TGCAGCTACGAGGCAAACACTGAAGCTTTCTTT.

This chain connects TRBV28 to TRBJ2-2, with TRBD1 matching 8 bases. Trimming cost V 3 bases and J 7 bases; bases outside gene matches: 31. The CDR3 runs to 23 residues. Germline lookup yields CDR1 MDHEN and CDR2 SYDVKM. In nucleotides, the CDR3 is TGTGCCAGCAGTTTGATACCACTTTCAAAGACATCGACAGGGGCCAGCCCTCACGGGGAGCTGTTTTTT. It encodes CASSLIPLSKTSTGASPHGELFF.

The chain has TRBV28 and TRBJ1-2, with a possible D match to TRBD1 (6 bases). Looked up from germline, CDR1 is MDHEN and CDR2 is SYDVKM. The CDR3 has 13 residues. Trimming pared 5 bases from V and 8 bases from J, leaving 15 bases between. The CDR3 DNA sequence: TGTGCCAGCAGTGTACCCGACAGGCAGGGCTACACCTTC. This codes for CASSVPDRQGYTF.

V is TRBV12-5 and J is TRBJ2-2; 11 bases fit TRBD1. Germline V gene data show CDR1 as LGHNT and CDR2 as FRNRAP. The junction had 3 bases not matched to a gene; V was cut back by 4 bases and J by 5 bases. The CDR3 has 15 residues. For the CDR3, the DNA is TGTGCTAGTGGTTCCGGACAGGGGGCGACCGGGGAGCTGTTTTTT. It is translated as CASGSGQGATGELFF.

The CDR3: CASSLAGTGNEQFF. The CDR3 DNA reads TGTGCCAGCAGCTTAGCCGGGACAGGGAATGAGCAGTTCTTC. The chain recombines TRBV7-9 with TRBJ2-1, with TRBD1 matching 9 bases. The germline CDR1 and CDR2 sequences are SEHNR and FQNEAQ (reference sequence). V gave up 0 bases and J gave up 7 bases; unmatched junction bases: 1. This CDR3 has 14 amino acids.